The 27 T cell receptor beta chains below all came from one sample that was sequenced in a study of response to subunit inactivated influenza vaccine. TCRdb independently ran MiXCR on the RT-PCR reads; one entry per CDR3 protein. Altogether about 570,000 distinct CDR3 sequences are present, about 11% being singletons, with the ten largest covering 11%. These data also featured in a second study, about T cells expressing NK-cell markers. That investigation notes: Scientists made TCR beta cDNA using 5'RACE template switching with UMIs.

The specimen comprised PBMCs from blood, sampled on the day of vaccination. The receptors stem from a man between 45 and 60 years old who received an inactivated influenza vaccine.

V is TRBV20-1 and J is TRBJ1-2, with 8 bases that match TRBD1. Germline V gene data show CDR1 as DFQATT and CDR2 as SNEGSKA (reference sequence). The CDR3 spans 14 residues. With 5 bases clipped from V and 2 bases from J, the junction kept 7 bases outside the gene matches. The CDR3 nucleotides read TGCAGTGCTCGGACGGGGACAGGCAACTATGGCTACACCTTC. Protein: CSARTGTGNYGYTF.

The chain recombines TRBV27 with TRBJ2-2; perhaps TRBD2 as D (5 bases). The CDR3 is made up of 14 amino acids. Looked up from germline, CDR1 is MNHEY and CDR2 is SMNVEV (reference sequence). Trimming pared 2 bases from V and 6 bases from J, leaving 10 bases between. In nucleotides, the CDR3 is TGTGCCAGCAGTTTAAACGGGATCGCCGGGGAGCTGTTTTTT. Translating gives CASSLNGIAGELFF.

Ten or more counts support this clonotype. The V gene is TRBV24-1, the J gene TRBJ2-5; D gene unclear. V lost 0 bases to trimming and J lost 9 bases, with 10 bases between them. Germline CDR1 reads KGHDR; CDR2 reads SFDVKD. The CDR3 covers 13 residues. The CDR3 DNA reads TGTGCCACCAGTGATTTGGGGTCGTATGCCCAGTACTTC. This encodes CATSDLGSYAQYF.

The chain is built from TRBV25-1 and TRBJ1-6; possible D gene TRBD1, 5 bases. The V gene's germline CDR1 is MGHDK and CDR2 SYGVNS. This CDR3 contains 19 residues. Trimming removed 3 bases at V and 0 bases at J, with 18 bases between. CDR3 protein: CASSEGRSPLSSYNSPLHF. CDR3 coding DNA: TGTGCCAGCAGTGAGGGACGTTCACCCCTGAGCTCCTATAATTCACCCCTCCACTTT.

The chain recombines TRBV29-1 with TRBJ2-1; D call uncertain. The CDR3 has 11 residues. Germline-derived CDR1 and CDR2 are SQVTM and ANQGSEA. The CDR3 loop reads CAVFGYNEQFF. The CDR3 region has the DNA TGCGCCGTTTTTGGGTACAATGAGCAGTTCTTC.

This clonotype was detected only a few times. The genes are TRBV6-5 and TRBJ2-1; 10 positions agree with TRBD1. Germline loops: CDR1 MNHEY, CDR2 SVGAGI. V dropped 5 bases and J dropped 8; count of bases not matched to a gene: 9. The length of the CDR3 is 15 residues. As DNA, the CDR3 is TGTGCCAGCAGTAACGGACAGGGGGTCGTCGATGAGCAGTTCTTC. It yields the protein CASSNGQGVVDEQFF.

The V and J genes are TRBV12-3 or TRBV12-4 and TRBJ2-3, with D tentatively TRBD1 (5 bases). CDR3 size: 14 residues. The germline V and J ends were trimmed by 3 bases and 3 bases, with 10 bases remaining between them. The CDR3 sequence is CASSFRAGTDTQYF. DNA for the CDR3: TGTGCCAGCAGTTTTAGGGCAGGGACAGATACGCAGTATTTT.

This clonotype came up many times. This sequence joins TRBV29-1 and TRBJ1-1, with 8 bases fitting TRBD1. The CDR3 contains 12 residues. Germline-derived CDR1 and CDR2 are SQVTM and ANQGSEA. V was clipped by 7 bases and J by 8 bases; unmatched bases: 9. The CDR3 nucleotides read TGCAGCGCCCTAGGGACAGGTTACGAAGCTTTCTTT. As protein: CSALGTGYEAFF.

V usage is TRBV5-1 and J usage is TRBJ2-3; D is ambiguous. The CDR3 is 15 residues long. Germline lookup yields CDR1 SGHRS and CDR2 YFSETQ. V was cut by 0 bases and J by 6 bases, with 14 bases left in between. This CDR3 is CASSLDGFPSDTQYF. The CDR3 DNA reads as TGCGCCAGCAGCTTGGACGGCTTCCCGAGTGATACGCAGTATTTT.

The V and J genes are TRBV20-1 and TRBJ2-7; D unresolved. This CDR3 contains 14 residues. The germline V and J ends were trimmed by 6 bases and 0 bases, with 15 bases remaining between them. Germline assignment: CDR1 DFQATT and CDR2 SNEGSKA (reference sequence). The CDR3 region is CSAARRLSSYEQYF. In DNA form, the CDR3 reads TGCAGTGCCGCCAGACGGCTTAGCTCCTACGAGCAGTACTTC.

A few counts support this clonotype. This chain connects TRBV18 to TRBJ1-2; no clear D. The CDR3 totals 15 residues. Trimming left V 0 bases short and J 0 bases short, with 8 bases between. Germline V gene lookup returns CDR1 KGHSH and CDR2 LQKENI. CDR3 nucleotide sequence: TGTGCCAGCTCACCACCGTTTCGGCCTAACTATGGCTACACCTTC. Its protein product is CASSPPFRPNYGYTF.

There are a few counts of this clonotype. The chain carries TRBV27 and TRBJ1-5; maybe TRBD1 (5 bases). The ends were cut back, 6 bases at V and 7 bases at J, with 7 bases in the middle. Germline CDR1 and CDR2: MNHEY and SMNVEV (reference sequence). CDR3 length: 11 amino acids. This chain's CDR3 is CASRQDQPQHF. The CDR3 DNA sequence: TGTGCCAGCAGACAGGACCAGCCCCAGCATTTT.

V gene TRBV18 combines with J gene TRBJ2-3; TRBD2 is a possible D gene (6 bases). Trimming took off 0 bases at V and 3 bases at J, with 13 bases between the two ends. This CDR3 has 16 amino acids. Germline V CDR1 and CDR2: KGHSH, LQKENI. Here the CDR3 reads CASSPPGAGRTDTQYF. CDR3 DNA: TGTGCCAGCTCACCACCCGGGGCAGGGAGGACAGATACGCAGTATTTT. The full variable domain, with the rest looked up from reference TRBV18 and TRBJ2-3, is NAGVMQNPRHLVRRRGQEARLRCSPMKGHSHVYWYRQLPEEGLKFMVYLQKENIIDESGMPKERFSAEFPKEGPSILRIQQVVRGDSAAYFCASSPPGAGRTDTQYFGPGTRLTVL.

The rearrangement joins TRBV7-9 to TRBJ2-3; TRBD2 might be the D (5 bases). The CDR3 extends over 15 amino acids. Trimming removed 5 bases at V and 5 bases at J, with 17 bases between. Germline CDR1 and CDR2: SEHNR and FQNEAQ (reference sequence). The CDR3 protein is CASSPREGVIDTQYF. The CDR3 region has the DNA TGTGCCAGCAGCCCTCGAGAGGGTGTAATAGATACGCAGTATTTT.

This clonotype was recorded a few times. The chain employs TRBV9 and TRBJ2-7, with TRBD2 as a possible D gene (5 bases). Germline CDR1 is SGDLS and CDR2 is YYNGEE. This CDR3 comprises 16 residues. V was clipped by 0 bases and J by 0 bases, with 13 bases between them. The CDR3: CASSVGPGSVSYEQYF. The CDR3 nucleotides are TGTGCCAGCAGCGTAGGACCGGGATCTGTCTCCTACGAGCAGTACTTC.

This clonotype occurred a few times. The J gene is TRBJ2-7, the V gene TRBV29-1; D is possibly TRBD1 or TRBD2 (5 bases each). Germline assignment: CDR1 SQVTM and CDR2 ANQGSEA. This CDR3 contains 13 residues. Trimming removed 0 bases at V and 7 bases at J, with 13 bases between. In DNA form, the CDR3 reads TGCAGCGTTGAAGATTCTTGGGACGGGGAGCAGTACTTC. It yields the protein CSVEDSWDGEQYF.

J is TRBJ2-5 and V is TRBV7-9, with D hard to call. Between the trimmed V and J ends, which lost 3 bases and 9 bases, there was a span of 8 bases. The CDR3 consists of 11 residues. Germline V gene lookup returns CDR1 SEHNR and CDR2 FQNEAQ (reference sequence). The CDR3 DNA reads TGTGCCAGCAGCTTCCTTGAGTCCCAGTACTTC. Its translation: CASSFLESQYF.

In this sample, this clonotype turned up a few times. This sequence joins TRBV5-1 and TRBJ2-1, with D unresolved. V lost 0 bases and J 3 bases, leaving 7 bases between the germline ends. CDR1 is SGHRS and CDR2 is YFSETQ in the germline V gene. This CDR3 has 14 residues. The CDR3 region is CASSLGSLYNEQFF. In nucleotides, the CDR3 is TGCGCCAGCAGCTTGGGCAGTCTCTACAATGAGCAGTTCTTC.

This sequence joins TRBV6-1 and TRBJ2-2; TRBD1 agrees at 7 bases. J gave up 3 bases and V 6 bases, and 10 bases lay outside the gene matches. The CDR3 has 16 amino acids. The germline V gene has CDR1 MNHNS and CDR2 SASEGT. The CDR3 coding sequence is TGTGCCAGCAGACCTACAGGGGTGTGGTACACCGGGGAGCTGTTTTTT. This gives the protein CASRPTGVWYTGELFF.

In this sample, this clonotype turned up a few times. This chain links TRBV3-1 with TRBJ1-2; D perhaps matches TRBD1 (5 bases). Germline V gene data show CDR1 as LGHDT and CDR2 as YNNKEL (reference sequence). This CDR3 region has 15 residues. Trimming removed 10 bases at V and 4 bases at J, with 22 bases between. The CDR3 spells CATSPGAPTAYGYTF. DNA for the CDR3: TGTGCCACCTCCCCTGGGGCCCCTACTGCCTATGGCTACACCTTC.

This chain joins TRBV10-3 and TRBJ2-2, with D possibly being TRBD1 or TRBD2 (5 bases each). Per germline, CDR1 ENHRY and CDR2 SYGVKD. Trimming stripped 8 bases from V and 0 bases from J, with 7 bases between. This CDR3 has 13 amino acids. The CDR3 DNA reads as TGTGCCATCGGGGACCCGAACACCGGGGAGCTGTTTTTT. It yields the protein CAIGDPNTGELFF.

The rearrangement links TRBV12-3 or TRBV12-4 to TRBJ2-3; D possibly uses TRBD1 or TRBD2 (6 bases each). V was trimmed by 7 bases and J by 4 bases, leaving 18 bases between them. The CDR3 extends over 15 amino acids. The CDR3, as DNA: TGTGCCAGCACCCCCGGAGGGGGAGGCCCAGATACGCAGTATTTT. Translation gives CASTPGGGGPDTQYF.

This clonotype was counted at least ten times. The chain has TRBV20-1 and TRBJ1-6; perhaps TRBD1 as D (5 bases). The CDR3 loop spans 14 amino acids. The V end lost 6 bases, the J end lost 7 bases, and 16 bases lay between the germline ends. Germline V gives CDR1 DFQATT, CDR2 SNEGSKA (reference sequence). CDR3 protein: CSASPGTRNSPLHF. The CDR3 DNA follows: TGCAGTGCCTCGCCCGGGACTAGGAATTCACCCCTCCACTTT.

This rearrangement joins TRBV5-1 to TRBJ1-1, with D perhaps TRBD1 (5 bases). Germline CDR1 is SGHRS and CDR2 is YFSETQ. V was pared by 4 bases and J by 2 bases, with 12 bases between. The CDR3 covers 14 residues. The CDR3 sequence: CASSTGGVNTEAFF. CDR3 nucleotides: TGCGCCAGCAGCACCGGGGGAGTTAACACTGAAGCTTTCTTT.

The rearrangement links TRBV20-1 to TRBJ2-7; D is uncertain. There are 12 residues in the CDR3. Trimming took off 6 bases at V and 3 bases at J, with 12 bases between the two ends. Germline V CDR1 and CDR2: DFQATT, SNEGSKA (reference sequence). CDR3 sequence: CSASVEFYEQYF. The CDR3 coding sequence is TGCAGTGCGAGTGTTGAGTTCTACGAGCAGTACTTC.

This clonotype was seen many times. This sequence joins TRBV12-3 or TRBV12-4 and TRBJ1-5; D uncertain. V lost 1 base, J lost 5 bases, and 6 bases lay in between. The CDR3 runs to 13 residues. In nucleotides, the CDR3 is TGTGCCAGCAGTTTAGGGGGATATCAGCCCCAGCATTTT. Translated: CASSLGGYQPQHF.

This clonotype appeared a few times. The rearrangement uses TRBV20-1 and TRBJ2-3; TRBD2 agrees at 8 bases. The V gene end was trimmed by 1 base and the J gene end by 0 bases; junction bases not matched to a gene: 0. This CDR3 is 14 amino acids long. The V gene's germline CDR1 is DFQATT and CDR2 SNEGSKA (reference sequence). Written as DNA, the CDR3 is TGCAGTGCTAGAGCGGGGGGGAGCACAGATACGCAGTATTTT. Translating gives CSARAGGSTDTQYF.